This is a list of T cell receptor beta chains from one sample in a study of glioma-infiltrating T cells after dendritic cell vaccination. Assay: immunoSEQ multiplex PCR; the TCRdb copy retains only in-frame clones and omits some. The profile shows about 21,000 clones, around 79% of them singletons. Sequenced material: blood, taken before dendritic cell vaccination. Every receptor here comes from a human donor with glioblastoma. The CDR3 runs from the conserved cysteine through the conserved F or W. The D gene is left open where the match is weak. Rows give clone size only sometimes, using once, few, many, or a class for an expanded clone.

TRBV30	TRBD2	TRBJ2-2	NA	CAWDVTSGSSTGELFF	TGTGCCTGGGACGTTACTAGCGGGAGCTCCACCGGGGAGCTGTTTTTT
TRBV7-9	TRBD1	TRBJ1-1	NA	CASSSPRQGRTEAFF	TGTGCCAGCAGCTCCCCCAGACAGGGAAGGACTGAAGCTTTCTTT
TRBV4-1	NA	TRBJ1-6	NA	CASSQVSLVPASRVNSPLHF	TGCGCCAGCAGCCAAGTCTCCTTGGTCCCGGCGTCCAGGGTAAATTCACCCCTCCACTTT
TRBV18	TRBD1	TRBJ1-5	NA	CASSPESHGAGGSQPQHF	TGTGCCAGCTCACCCGAAAGCCACGGGGCAGGGGGCAGTCAGCCCCAGCATTTT
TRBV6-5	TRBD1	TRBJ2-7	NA	CASSTGQAGYEQYF	TGTGCCAGCAGTACCGGACAGGCCGGGTACGAGCAGTACTTC
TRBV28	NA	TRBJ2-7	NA	CASRPPLGRAYEQYF	TGTGCCAGCAGGCCGCCCCTAGGCAGGGCCTACGAGCAGTACTTC
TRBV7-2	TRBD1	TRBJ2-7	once	CASSLSGTGPYEQYF	TGTGCCAGCAGCCTGTCGGGGACAGGGCCCTACGAGCAGTACTTC
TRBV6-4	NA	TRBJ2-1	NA	CASSDVVGHEQFF	TGTGCCAGCAGTGACGTTGTGGGGCATGAGCAGTTCTTC
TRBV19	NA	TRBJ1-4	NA	CATTKDGGATNEKLFF	TGTGCCACTACAAAGGATGGGGGGGCAACTAATGAAAAACTGTTTTTT
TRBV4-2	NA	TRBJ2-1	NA	CASSQDLRDWPINEQFF	TGTGCCAGCAGCCAAGATCTTAGGGACTGGCCCATTAATGAGCAGTTCTTC
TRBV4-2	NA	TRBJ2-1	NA	CASSQVTKPNEQFF	TGTGCCAGCAGCCAAGTAACTAAACCCAATGAGCAGTTCTTC
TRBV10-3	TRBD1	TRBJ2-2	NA	CAISGRDSTGELFF	TGTGCCATCAGTGGCCGGGACAGCACCGGGGAGCTGTTTTTT
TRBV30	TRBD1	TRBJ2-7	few	CAWSGGGQGGYF	TGTGCCTGGAGTGGGGGAGGACAGGGAGGATACTTC
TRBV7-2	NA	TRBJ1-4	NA	CASSLAGAAEKLFF	TGTGCCAGCAGCTTGGCAGGGGCGGCTGAAAAACTGTTTTTT
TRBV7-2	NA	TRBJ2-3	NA	CASSLDGGASLDTQYF	TGTGCCAGCAGCTTAGATGGGGGGGCTAGTCTAGATACGCAGTATTTT
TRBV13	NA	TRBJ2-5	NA	CASKGGGGETQYF	TGTGCCAGCAAGGGGGGGGGAGGAGAGACCCAGTACTTC
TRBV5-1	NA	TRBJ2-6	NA	CASSLDTGSTSGANVLTF	TGCGCCAGCAGCTTGGATACGGGGTCGACCTCTGGGGCCAACGTCCTGACTTTC
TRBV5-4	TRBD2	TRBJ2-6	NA	CASSTGLAGGVAGANVLTF	TGTGCCAGCAGCACGGGACTAGCGGGAGGGGTCGCTGGGGCCAACGTCCTGACTTTC
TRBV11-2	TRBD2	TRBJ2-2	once	CASSSGLAGGWTGELFF	TGTGCCAGCAGCTCGGGACTAGCGGGAGGTTGGACCGGGGAGCTGTTTTTT
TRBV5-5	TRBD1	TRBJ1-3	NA	CASRQGQPNSGNTIYF	TGTGCCAGCAGACAGGGACAGCCAAACTCTGGAAACACCATATATTTT
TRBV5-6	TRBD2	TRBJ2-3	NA	CASSFRTSGRADTQYF	TGTGCCAGCAGCTTCCGGACTAGCGGGAGGGCAGATACGCAGTATTTT
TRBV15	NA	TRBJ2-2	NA	CATSSQGKSTGELFF	TGTGCCACCAGCAGCCAGGGGAAGTCCACCGGGGAGCTGTTTTTT
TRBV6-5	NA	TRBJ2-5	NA	CASSLGASPMTQYF	TGTGCCAGCAGTCTGGGGGCTAGTCCAATGACCCAGTACTTC
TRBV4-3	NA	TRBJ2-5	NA	CASSQDAANQETQYF	TGCGCCAGCAGCCAAGATGCGGCGAACCAAGAGACCCAGTACTTC
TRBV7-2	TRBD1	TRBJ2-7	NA	CASSLALQGAEQYF	TGTGCCAGCAGCTTAGCGCTCCAGGGGGCCGAGCAGTACTTC